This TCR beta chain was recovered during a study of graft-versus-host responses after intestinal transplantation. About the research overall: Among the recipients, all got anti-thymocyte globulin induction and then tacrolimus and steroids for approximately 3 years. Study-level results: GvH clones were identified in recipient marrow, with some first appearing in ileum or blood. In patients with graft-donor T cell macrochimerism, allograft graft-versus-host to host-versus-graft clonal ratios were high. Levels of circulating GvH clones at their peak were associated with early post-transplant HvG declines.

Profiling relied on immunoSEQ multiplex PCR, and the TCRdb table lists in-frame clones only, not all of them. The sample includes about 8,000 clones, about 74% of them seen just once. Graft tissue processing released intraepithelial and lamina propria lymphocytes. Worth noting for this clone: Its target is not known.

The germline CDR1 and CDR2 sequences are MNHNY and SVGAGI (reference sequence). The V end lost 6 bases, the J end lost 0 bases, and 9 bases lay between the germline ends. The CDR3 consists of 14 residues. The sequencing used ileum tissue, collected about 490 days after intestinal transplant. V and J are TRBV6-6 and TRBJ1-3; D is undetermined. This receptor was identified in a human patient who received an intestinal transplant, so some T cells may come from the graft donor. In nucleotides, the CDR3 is TGTGCCAGCAGGACTGAAAACTCTGGAAACACCATATATTTT. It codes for CASRTENSGNTIYF.